Following are 8 T cell receptor beta chains from one sample sequenced in a study of blood T cell repertoires in COVID-19. Sequencing used immunoSEQ multiplex PCR; TCRdb keeps in-frame clones, though not all of them. The sample consists of under 350,000 clones, 89% of them appearing once. The sample was PBMCs or T cells enriched from blood (not recorded which). The source of these receptors is a woman aged 55-70 years who had recovered from COVID-19.

This sequence joins TRBV30 and TRBJ2-1; tentative D call: TRBD2 (5 bases). CDR3 size: 14 residues. Germline V gives CDR1 GTSNPN, CDR2 SVGIG (reference sequence). Trimming left V 2 bases short and J 9 bases short, with 17 bases between. This CDR3 reads CAWSRGNVGREQFF. The CDR3 nucleotides are TGTGCCTGGAGTAGAGGGAACGTGGGTCGTGAGCAGTTCTTC.

This rearrangement joins TRBV6-4 to TRBJ1-6, with TRBD1 as a possible D gene (6 bases). The CDR3 is 15 amino acids. Looked up from germline, CDR1 is MRHNA and CDR2 is SNTAGT. V gave up 6 bases and J gave up 9 bases, with 18 bases separating them. The chain's CDR3 is CASSEVGQGFSPLHF. CDR3 coding DNA: TGTGCCAGCAGCGAAGTGGGGCAGGGGTTTTCACCCCTCCACTTT.

The CDR3 DNA sequence: TGCGCCAGCAGCCAGGACAGGGGTAGCAATCAGCCCCAGCATTTT. Its protein product is CASSQDRGSNQPQHF. V and J are TRBV4-1 and TRBJ1-5, with TRBD1 identical over 9 bases. Unmatched junction bases numbered 0, after V lost 3 bases and J lost 0 bases. Germline CDR1 reads MGHRA; CDR2 reads YSYEKL. The CDR3 has 15 residues.

This clone was detected once. The chain uses TRBV6-5 and TRBJ1-5, with 7 bases lining up with TRBD1. The CDR3 runs 15 residues. Germline V gives CDR1 MNHEY, CDR2 SVGAGI. V shed 10 bases and J 6 bases; nucleotides not matched to a gene: 15. The chain's CDR3 is CATQGVRGVSQPQHF. The CDR3 DNA follows: TGTGCCACCCAGGGGGTCAGGGGCGTTAGTCAGCCCCAGCATTTT.

As regards this clone: It is unclear where the CDR3 begins or ends on the DNA, so no DNA is shown, and the CDR3 is as TCRdb lists it. The rearrangement links TRBV28 to TRBJ2-1; TRBD1, the table's D call, was not compared with the DNA. The CDR3 spans 21 amino acids, including both terminal residues. Germline V gives CDR1 MDHEN, CDR2 SYDVKM. The CDR3 region is CASSPGPKSVLRARDTAQGVF.

V gene TRBV9 combines with J gene TRBJ1-1, with D unclear. From germline, CDR1 is SGDLS and CDR2 YYNGEE. CDR3 length equals 14 residues. Trimming left V 2 bases short and J 3 bases short, with 11 bases between. CDR3 in DNA: TGTGCCAGCAGCGTTGACGGGAAGGACACTGAAGCTTTCTTT. Amino acid sequence: CASSVDGKDTEAFF.

V and J are TRBV18 and TRBJ1-3; 9 positions agree with TRBD1. Germline assignment: CDR1 KGHSH and CDR2 LQKENI. The CDR3 is 16 residues long. Trimming removed 6 bases from V and 2 bases from J; junction bases left unmatched: 8. Here the CDR3 DNA reads TGTGCCAGCTCTCCTAACCGGGACAGGGCTGGAAACACCATATATTTT. Amino acids: CASSPNRDRAGNTIYF.

V gene TRBV5-1 combines with J gene TRBJ2-1, with TRBD2 identical over 9 bases. Germline CDR1 and CDR2: SGHRS and YFSETQ. Trimming took 3 bases from V and 7 from J; bases not matched to a gene: 14. The CDR3 is made up of 17 amino acids. CDR3 sequence reads: CASSSTLAGGPGNEQFF. The CDR3 nucleotides read TGCGCCAGCAGCTCAACGTTGGCGGGGGGGCCTGGAAATGAGCAGTTCTTC. Supplemented by reference TRBV5-1 and TRBJ2-1, the full variable domain reads KAGVTQTPRYLIKTRGQQVTLSCSPISGHRSVSWYQQTPGQGLQFLFEYFSETQRNKGNFPGRFSGRQFSNSRSEMNVSTLELGDSALYLCASSSTLAGGPGNEQFFGPGTRLTVL.